This TCR beta chain is drawn from a study of T cell responses to AZD1222 COVID-19 vaccine. Study-wide points: Unmutated regions of variants are reportedly targeted by nearly half of spike-specific TCRs. Spike-specific TCR depth and breadth grew after two AZD1222 doses. Most donors were white British and more were female, and clonal diversity was possibly underestimated. Among AZD1222 vaccinees, only 6 or 7 were seropositive at baseline.

Profiled with immunoSEQ multiplex PCR; TCRdb holds only in-frame clones, not every one. The sample yields about 150,000 clones, around 88% seen once. On this clone itself: Its cognate antigen is unknown.

Looked up from germline, CDR1 is SGHTS and CDR2 is YDEGEE. The CDR3 sequence is 11 residues long. The V gene end was trimmed by 9 bases and the J gene end by 5 bases; junction bases not matched to a gene: 4. This clonotype originated in an adult in good health. The J gene is TRBJ2-7, the V gene TRBV5-8; 8 bases match TRBD1. The material was peripheral blood, obtained on day 0 of MenACWY control vaccination. DNA for the CDR3: TGTGCCACCCTGACAGGGGACGAGCAGTACTTC. This encodes CATLTGDEQYF. Looking up the rest from reference TRBV5-8 and TRBJ2-7 gives the full variable domain: EAGVTQSPTHLIKTRGQQATLRCSPISGHTSVYWYQQALGLGLQFLLWYDEGEERNRGNFPPRFSGRQFPNYSSELNVNALELEDSALYLCATLTGDEQYFGPGTRLTVT.